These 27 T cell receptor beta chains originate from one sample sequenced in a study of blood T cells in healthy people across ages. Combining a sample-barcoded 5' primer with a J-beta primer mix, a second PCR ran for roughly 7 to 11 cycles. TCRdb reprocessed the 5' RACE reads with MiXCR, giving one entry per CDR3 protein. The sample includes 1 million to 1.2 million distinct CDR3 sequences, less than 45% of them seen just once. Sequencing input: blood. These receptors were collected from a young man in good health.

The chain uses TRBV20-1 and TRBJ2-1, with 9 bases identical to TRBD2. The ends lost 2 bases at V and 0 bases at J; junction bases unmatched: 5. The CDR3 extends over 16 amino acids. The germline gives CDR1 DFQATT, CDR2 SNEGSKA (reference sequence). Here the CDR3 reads CSARPGGGASYNEQFF. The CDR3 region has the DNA TGCAGTGCTAGACCCGGCGGGGGGGCCTCCTACAATGAGCAGTTCTTC.

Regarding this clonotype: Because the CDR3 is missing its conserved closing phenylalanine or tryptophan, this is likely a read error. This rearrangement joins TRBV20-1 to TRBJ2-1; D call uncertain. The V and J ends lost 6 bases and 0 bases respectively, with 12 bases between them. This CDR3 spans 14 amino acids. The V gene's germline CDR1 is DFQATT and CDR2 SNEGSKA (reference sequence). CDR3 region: CSARVWSSYNEQFL. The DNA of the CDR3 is TGCAGTGCCCGGGTCTGGAGCTCCTACAATGAGCAGTTCTTG.

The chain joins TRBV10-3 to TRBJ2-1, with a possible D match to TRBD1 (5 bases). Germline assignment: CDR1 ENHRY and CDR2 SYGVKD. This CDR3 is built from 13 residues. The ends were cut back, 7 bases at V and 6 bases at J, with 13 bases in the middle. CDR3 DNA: TGTGCCATCAAAGGGGTTGGGTCCAATGAGCAGTTCTTC. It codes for CAIKGVGSNEQFF.

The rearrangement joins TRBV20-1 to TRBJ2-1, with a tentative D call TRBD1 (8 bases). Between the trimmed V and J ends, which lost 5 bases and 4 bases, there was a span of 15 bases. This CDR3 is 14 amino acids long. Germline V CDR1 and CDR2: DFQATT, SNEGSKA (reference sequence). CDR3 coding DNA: TGCAGTGCTCCAACAGGGGGGGAGTACAATGAGCAGTTCTTC. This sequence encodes CSAPTGGEYNEQFF.

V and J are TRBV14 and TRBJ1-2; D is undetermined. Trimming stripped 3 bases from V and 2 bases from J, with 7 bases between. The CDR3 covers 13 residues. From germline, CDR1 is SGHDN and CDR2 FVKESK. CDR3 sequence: CASSQYGNYGYTF. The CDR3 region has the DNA TGTGCCAGCAGCCAGTATGGGAACTATGGCTACACCTTC.

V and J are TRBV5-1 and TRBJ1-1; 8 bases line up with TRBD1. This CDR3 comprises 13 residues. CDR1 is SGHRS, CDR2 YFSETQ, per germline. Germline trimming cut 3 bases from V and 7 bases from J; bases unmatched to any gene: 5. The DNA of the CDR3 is TGCGCCAGCAGCTCCCAGGGGGCGGGTGAAGCTTTCTTT. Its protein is CASSSQGAGEAFF.

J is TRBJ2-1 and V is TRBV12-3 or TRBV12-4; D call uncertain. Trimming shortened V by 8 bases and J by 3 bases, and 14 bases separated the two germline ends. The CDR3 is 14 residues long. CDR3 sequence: CASHTFSDYNEQFF. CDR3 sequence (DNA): TGTGCCAGCCATACTTTCAGTGACTACAATGAGCAGTTCTTC.

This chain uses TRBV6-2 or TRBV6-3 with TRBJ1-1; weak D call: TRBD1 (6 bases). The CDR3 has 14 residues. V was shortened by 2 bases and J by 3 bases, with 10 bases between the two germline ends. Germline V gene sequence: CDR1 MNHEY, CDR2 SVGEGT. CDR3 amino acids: CASSYGHRDTEAFF. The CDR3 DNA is TGTGCCAGCAGTTACGGGCACAGGGACACTGAAGCTTTCTTT.

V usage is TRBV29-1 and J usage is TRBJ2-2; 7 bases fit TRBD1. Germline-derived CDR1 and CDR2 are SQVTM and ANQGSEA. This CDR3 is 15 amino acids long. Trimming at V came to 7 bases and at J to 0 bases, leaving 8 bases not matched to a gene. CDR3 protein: CSAQKGQSNTGELFF. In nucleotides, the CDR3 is TGCAGCGCCCAAAAGGGACAGTCGAACACCGGGGAGCTGTTTTTT.

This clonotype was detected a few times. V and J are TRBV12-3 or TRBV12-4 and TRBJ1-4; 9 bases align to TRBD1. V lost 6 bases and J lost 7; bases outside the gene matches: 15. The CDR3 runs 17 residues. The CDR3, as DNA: TGTGCCAGCAGCCCGGGACAGGGTAGCCCTGGAGTTGAAAAACTGTTTTTT. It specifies CASSPGQGSPGVEKLFF.

CDR3 sequence reads: CASSLDGTSYEQYF. CDR3 bases: TGTGCCAGCAGTCTAGACGGGACAAGCTACGAGCAGTACTTC. The genes are TRBV6-4 and TRBJ2-7; D may be TRBD1 (6 bases). Germline CDR1 MRHNA, CDR2 SNTAGT. CDR3 length equals 14 residues. V lost 5 bases to trimming and J lost 3 bases, with 14 bases between them.

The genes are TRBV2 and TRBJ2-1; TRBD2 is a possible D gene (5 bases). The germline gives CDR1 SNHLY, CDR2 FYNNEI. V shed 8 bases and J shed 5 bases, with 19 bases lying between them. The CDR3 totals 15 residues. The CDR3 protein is CASHAREGTHNEQFF. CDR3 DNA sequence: TGTGCCAGCCATGCGAGGGAAGGTACACACAATGAGCAGTTCTTC. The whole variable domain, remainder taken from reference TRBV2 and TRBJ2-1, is EPEVTQTPSHQVTQMGQEVILRCVPISNHLYFYWYRQILGQKVEFLVSFYNNEISEKSEIFDDQFSVERPDGSNFTLKIRSTKLEDSAMYFCASHAREGTHNEQFFGPGTRLTVL.

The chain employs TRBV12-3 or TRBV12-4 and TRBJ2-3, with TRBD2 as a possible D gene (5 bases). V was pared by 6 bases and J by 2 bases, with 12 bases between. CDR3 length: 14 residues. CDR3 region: CASSLTRVTDTQYF. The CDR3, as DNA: TGTGCCAGCAGCCTAACTAGGGTCACAGATACGCAGTATTTT.

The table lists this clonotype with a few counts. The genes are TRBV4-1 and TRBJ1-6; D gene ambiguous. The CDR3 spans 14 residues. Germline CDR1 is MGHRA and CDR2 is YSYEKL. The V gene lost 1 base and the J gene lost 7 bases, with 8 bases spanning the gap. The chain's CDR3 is CASSQGTTNSPLHF. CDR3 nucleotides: TGCGCCAGCAGCCAAGGGACGACCAATTCACCCCTCCACTTT.

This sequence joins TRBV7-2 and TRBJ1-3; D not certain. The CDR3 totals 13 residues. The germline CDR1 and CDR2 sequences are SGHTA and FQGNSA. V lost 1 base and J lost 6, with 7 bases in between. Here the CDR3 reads CASSLGRANTIYF. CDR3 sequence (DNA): TGTGCCAGCAGCTTAGGTCGGGCAAACACCATATATTTT.

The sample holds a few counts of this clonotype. CDR3 sequence: CASSYLMTAGANVLTF. The DNA of the CDR3 is TGTGCCAGCAGTTACCTGATGACGGCTGGGGCCAACGTCCTGACTTTC. The rearrangement uses TRBV6-5 and TRBJ2-6; unclear D gene. V lost 2 bases to trimming and J lost 2 bases, with 10 bases between them. The CDR3 totals 16 residues. Germline V gene lookup returns CDR1 MNHEY and CDR2 SVGAGI.

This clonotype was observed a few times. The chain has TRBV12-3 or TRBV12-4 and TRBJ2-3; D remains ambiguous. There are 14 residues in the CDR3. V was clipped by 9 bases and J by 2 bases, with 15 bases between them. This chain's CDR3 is CASSKELDTDTQYF. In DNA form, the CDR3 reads TGTGCCAGTTCGAAGGAACTCGACACAGATACGCAGTATTTT.

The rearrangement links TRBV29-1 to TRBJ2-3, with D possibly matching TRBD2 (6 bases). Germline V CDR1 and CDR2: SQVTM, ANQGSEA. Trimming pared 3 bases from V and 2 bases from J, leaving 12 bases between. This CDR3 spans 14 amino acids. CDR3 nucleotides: TGCAGCGTTGAGCTTAGCGGACACACAGATACGCAGTATTTT. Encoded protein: CSVELSGHTDTQYF.

The DNA of the CDR3 is TGCAGTGCCGCGGGTAGTAGCGATGAGCAGTTCTTC. It encodes CSAAGSSDEQFF. The chain uses TRBV20-1 and TRBJ2-1; TRBD2 is a possible D gene (5 bases). The CDR3 extends over 12 amino acids. Trimming shortened V by 6 bases and J by 8 bases, and 14 bases separated the two germline ends. Germline-derived CDR1 and CDR2 are DFQATT and SNEGSKA (reference sequence).

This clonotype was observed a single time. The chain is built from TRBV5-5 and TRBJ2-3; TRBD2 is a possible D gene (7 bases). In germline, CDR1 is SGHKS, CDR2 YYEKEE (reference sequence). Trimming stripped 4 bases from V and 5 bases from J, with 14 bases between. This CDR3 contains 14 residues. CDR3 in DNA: TGTGCCAGCAGCGGGAGGGGGATTGGAGATACGCAGTATTTT. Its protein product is CASSGRGIGDTQYF.

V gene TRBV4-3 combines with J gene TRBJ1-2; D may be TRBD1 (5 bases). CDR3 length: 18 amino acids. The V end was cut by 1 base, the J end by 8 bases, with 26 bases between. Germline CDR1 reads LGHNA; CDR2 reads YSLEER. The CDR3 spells CASSQGRLTVGIDRGYTF. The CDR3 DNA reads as TGCGCCAGCAGCCAAGGGCGATTGACAGTGGGAATAGATCGGGGCTACACCTTC.

The CDR3, as DNA: TGCGCCAGCAGCCAACAGGGTGTAGGCAATGAGCAGTACTTC. This codes for CASSQQGVGNEQYF. The chain combines TRBV4-3 with TRBJ2-7; perhaps TRBD1 as D (5 bases). The V gene's germline CDR1 is LGHNA and CDR2 YSLEER. V dropped 2 bases and J dropped 7 bases, with 15 bases sitting between them. There are 14 residues in the CDR3.

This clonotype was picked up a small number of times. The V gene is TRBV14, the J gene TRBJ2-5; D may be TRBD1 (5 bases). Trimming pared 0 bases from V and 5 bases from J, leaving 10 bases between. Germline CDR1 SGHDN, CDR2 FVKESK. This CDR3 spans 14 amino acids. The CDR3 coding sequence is TGTGCCAGCAGCCAAGATGTCCAGGGCGAGACCCAGTACTTC. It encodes CASSQDVQGETQYF.

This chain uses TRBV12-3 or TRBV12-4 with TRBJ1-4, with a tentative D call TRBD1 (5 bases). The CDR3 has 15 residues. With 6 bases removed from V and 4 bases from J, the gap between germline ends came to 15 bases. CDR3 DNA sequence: TGTGCCAGCAGCCGCAGACGGGGCCTTAATGAAAAACTGTTTTTT. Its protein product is CASSRRRGLNEKLFF.

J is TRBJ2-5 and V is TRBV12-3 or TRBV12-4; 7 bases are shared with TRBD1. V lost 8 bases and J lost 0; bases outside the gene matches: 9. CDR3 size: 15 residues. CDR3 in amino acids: CASATGPPYQETQYF. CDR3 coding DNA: TGTGCCAGCGCGACAGGGCCACCCTACCAAGAGACCCAGTACTTC.

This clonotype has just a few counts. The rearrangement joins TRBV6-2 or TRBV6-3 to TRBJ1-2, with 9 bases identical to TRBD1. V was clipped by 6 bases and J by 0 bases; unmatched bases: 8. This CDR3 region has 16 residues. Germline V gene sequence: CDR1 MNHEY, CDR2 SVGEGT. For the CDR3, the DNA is TGTGCCAGCAGACCGGGACAGGGCAGAGCTAACTATGGCTACACCTTC. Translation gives CASRPGQGRANYGYTF.

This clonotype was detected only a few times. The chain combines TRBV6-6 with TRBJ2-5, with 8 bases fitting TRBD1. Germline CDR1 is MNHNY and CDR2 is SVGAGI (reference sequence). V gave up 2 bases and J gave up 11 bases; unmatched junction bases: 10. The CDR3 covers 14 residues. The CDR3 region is CASSYDRGMNEQYF. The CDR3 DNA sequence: TGTGCCAGCAGTTACGACAGGGGAATGAATGAGCAGTACTTC.